This record concerns one TCR beta chain sequence. The data stem from a study of identical twins. CDR3 size: 17 residues. V lost 7 bases, J lost 3 bases, and 24 bases lay in between. CDR1 and CDR2 (germline): ENHRY, SYGVKD. TCRdb passed the 5' RACE reads through MiXCR, listing each CDR3 protein once. Of around 1.7 million distinct CDR3 sequences in the sample, around 33% are singletons; the top ten hold about 0.3%. The sequence was obtained from a newborn girl in good health. Sequenced: cord blood. The chain carries TRBV10-3 and TRBJ1-1; possibly TRBD1 for D (6 bases). This CDR3 reads CAIKGNGPGQRDTEAFF. The DNA of the CDR3 is TGTGCCATCAAAGGAAACGGGCCTGGACAGAGGGACACTGAAGCTTTCTTT.